These 13 T cell receptor beta chains were all obtained from the same sample, sequenced in a study of T-cell reconstitution after alpha-beta-depleted transplantation in children. Unique molecular identifiers were incorporated into the prepared TCRbeta library. TCRdb ran MiXCR on the PCR reads and lists one entry per CDR3 protein. Of about 400,000 distinct CDR3 sequences listed, roughly 17% are singletons. Specimen: PBMCs, mostly from graft donor cells, collected 360 days after TCRalphabeta/CD19-depleted stem cell transplant. Source of these receptors: a boy under three years old who had a stem cell transplant for Wiskott-Aldrich syndrome, so the T cells may come from the graft donor.

This clonotype was observed a few times. V usage is TRBV7-2 and J usage is TRBJ2-5; the match to TRBD2 covers 13 bases. The CDR3 runs to 17 residues. After removal of 1 base from V and 7 bases from J, the junction contained 9 bases not matched to a gene. CDR1 and CDR2 from the germline V gene are SGHTA and FQGNSA. The CDR3 bases are TGTGCCAGCAGCTTAGTTGGAGGGACTAGCGGGATCGTGACCCAGTACTTC. This encodes CASSLVGGTSGIVTQYF.

This sequence joins TRBV5-5 and TRBJ2-7; D is perhaps TRBD1 or TRBD2 (5 bases each). The CDR3 consists of 14 residues. Germline-derived CDR1 and CDR2 are SGHKS and YYEKEE (reference sequence). Trimming pared 4 bases from V and 2 bases from J, leaving 13 bases between. The CDR3 region has the DNA TGTGCCAGCAGCCCACTGGGACGAACCTACGAGCAGTACTTC. It codes for CASSPLGRTYEQYF.

Only a few counts were recorded for this clonotype. This chain uses TRBV10-3 with TRBJ2-1, with TRBD2 matching 11 bases. The CDR3 spans 13 residues. Germline-derived CDR1 and CDR2 are ENHRY and SYGVKD. The V gene end was trimmed by 8 bases and the J gene end by 6 bases; junction bases not matched to a gene: 3. The CDR3 reads CAIASGGTNEQFF. The CDR3, as DNA: TGTGCCATCGCTAGCGGGGGGACCAATGAGCAGTTCTTC.

This clonotype was detected many times. The chain couples TRBV12-3 or TRBV12-4 to TRBJ1-1; tentatively, D is TRBD1 (5 bases). Trimming removed 3 bases from V and 4 bases from J, with 12 bases in between. This CDR3 has 14 amino acids. Here the CDR3 DNA reads TGTGCCAGCAGTTTTTGGGGGTTCGGCACTGAAGCTTTCTTT. Its translation: CASSFWGFGTEAFF.

This clonotype came up a few times. The chain uses TRBV29-1 and TRBJ2-7; TRBD2 matches at 13 bases. The CDR3 sequence is 16 residues long. The germline V gene encodes CDR1 SQVTM and CDR2 ANQGSEA. The junction had 14 bases not matched to a gene; V was cut back by 6 bases and J by 6 bases. CDR3 amino acids: CSVLVGRTSGSAEQYF. The CDR3, as DNA: TGCAGCGTCCTAGTGGGTCGGACTAGCGGGAGTGCCGAGCAGTACTTC.

The table lists this clonotype with a few counts. This rearrangement joins TRBV7-2 to TRBJ1-2; D ambiguous. The CDR3 length is 15 residues. Germline V gene lookup returns CDR1 SGHTA and CDR2 FQGNSA. Trimming stripped 2 bases from V and 0 bases from J, with 10 bases between. The CDR3 is CASSLSIFANYGYTF. The CDR3 DNA reads as TGTGCCAGCAGCTTATCGATTTTCGCTAACTATGGCTACACCTTC.

This clonotype was detected a few times. The chain joins TRBV12-3 or TRBV12-4 to TRBJ2-5, with 14 bases lining up with TRBD2. The CDR3 sequence is 14 residues long. The trim removed 4 bases at V and 7 bases at J, leaving 2 bases unmatched. The CDR3 protein is CASSSGTSGRTQYF. CDR3 sequence (DNA): TGTGCCAGCAGTTCGGGGACTAGCGGGAGGACCCAGTACTTC.

V is TRBV5-5 and J is TRBJ2-3, with D unresolved. This CDR3 is built from 13 residues. Trimming stripped 6 bases from V and 0 bases from J, with 8 bases between. CDR1 is SGHKS and CDR2 is YYEKEE in the germline V gene (reference sequence). This chain's CDR3 is CASMVTSTDTQYF. CDR3 sequence (DNA): TGTGCCAGCATGGTAACTAGCACAGATACGCAGTATTTT.

This clonotype was seen more than once but under ten times. V usage is TRBV3-1 and J usage is TRBJ2-2; no clear D gene. The CDR3 spans 12 residues. The ends were cut back, 4 bases at V and 7 bases at J, with 7 bases in the middle. The germline V gene encodes CDR1 LGHDT and CDR2 YNNKEL (reference sequence). Written as DNA, the CDR3 is TGTGCCAGCAGCCGGACCTTCGGGGAGCTGTTTTTT. It yields the protein CASSRTFGELFF.

Notes on this clonotype: The junction and the germline gene differ at one end; a read error may be behind it. The V call is TRBV5-1, the J call TRBJ2-7; 11 bases map to TRBD2. The CDR3 loop spans 15 amino acids. Germline-derived CDR1 and CDR2 are SGHRS and YFSETQ. CDR3 nucleotides: TGCGCCAGCCGCTTCCTAGCGGGGGGCCGCAACGAGCAGTACTTC. Amino acids: CASRFLAGGRNEQYF. Drawing the rest from reference TRBV5-1 and TRBJ2-7, the complete variable domain is KAGVTQTPRYLIKTRGQQVTLSCSPISGHRSVSWYQQTPGQGLQFLFEYFSETQRNKGNFPGRFSGRQFSNSRSEMNVSTLELGDSALYLCASRFLAGGRNEQYFGPGTRLTVT.

This clonotype has only a few counts. The chain is built from TRBV12-3 or TRBV12-4 and TRBJ2-7; TRBD1 or TRBD2 may be the D gene (5 bases each). Deletions cut 0 bases from V and 1 base from J, with 10 bases between. This CDR3 has 15 residues. CDR3 amino acids: CASSLALGGSYEQYF. CDR3 coding DNA: TGTGCCAGCAGTTTAGCGCTTGGGGGTTCCTACGAGCAGTACTTC.

The rearrangement links TRBV4-3 to TRBJ2-1; D unresolved. CDR1 is LGHNA and CDR2 is YSLEER in the germline V gene. The CDR3 covers 12 residues. Deletions cut 0 bases from V and 8 bases from J, with 5 bases between. The CDR3 loop reads CASSQDWHEQFF. In DNA form, the CDR3 reads TGCGCCAGCAGCCAAGATTGGCATGAGCAGTTCTTC.

This clonotype came up a few times. The chain links TRBV12-3 or TRBV12-4 to TRBJ2-3, with a tentative D call TRBD1 (6 bases). Trimming stripped 0 bases from V and 2 bases from J, with 24 bases between. This CDR3 is 20 amino acids long. The CDR3 DNA is TGTGCCAGCAGTTTAGCGGAATGGGGGCAACCTCCAACTTCCACAGATACGCAGTATTTT. Protein: CASSLAEWGQPPTSTDTQYF.